Each of the 31 T cell receptor beta chains below was sequenced from the same sample in a study of beta chain features in type 1 diabetes (dated by TCRdb to 2016 to 2019). Findings and caveats that apply to the study as a whole: Type 1 diabetes patients showed a moderate but significant shortening of TCRB CDR3 length in all four CD4+ subsets.

Library preparation used the immunoSEQ multiplex PCR assay. All of the isolated RNA was reverse transcribed with the High Capacity cDNA Reverse Transcription Kit, so expressed TCRB transcripts were sequenced. The source is immuneACCESS, and TCRdb retained only in-frame sequences with V and J called. Part of the clones is not carried over; for the studies checked, unresolved V genes explain less than half of this, and the remainder is unexplained. This sample is represented by some 270,000 clones; 11% of them were singletons. The ten biggest clones cover roughly 0.017% of the sample. These receptors are not linked to any known antigen. Material for sequencing was naive CD4+ T cells from blood. What this sample's cell subset or site label stands for: true naive CD4+ T cells. These receptors came from a man aged 25-40 years with type 1 diabetes.

This clone has only a few counts. This chain connects TRBV4-1 to TRBJ1-2; D is ambiguous. Trimming stripped 0 bases from V and 12 bases from J, with 17 bases between. CDR1 MGHRA and CDR2 YSYEKL come from the germline V gene. This CDR3 is 14 amino acids long. Here the CDR3 DNA reads TGCGCCAGCAGCCAAGAGGCCTCCTCCTCCCCCCACACCTTC. It yields the protein CASSQEASSSPHTF.

The CDR3 region has the DNA TGTGCCAGCAGTCCTAGCGGGGTCTCAGATACGCAGTATTTT. This encodes CASSPSGVSDTQYF. The gene calls are TRBV7-9 and TRBJ2-3; 9 bases are shared with TRBD2. V dropped 6 bases and J dropped 4; count of bases not matched to a gene: 5. The germline V gene has CDR1 SEHNR and CDR2 FQNEAQ (reference sequence). The CDR3 loop spans 14 amino acids.

The chain recombines TRBV27 with TRBJ1-6, with a weak D call TRBD1 (6 bases). CDR3 length: 14 amino acids. Per the germline V gene, CDR1 is MNHEY and CDR2 is SMNVEV (reference sequence). Trimming cost V 2 bases and J 7 bases, with 9 bases left between them. The CDR3 sequence is CASSLRTENSPLHF. DNA for the CDR3: TGTGCCAGCAGTTTAAGGACAGAGAATTCACCCCTCCACTTT.

This chain joins TRBV19 and TRBJ1-2; D unresolved. The germline CDR1 and CDR2 sequences are LNHDA and SQIVND (reference sequence). The CDR3 contains 14 residues. V dropped 7 bases and J dropped 4 bases, with 16 bases sitting between them. Written as DNA, the CDR3 is TGTGCCAGTACCGAGCAGAGGCTATTCTATGGCTACACCTTC. Protein product: CASTEQRLFYGYTF.

The J gene is TRBJ2-3, the V gene TRBV30; 10 bases are shared with TRBD2. This CDR3 has 14 amino acids. Germline loops: CDR1 GTSNPN, CDR2 SVGIG (reference sequence). Losses at the gene ends were 2 bases for V and 7 bases for J; bases not matched to a gene: 6. In DNA, the CDR3 is TGTGCCTGGAGTCAAGGACTAGCGGTCCATACGCAGTATTTT. Residues: CAWSQGLAVHTQYF.

The chain carries TRBV10-3 and TRBJ2-1, with D perhaps matching TRBD2 (6 bases). This CDR3 is built from 16 residues. The V gene lost 2 bases and the J gene lost 3 bases, with 14 bases spanning the gap. Looked up from germline, CDR1 is ENHRY and CDR2 is SYGVKD. In DNA, the CDR3 is TGTGCCATCAGTGAGCCCACTAGCAAGCACTACAATGAGCAGTTCTTC. The encoded protein is CAISEPTSKHYNEQFF.

The V call is TRBV5-1, the J call TRBJ2-1; 7 bases are a match to TRBD1. CDR1 and CDR2 (germline): SGHRS, YFSETQ. The J segment lost 3 bases and the V segment lost 5 bases, leaving 20 bases of the junction unmatched. This CDR3 is built from 19 residues. Here the CDR3 reads CASRMSGVIPGQRYNEQFF. CDR3 DNA: TGCGCCAGCAGGATGTCTGGTGTGATACCGGGACAGCGCTACAATGAGCAGTTCTTC.

The chain employs TRBV14 and TRBJ1-1, with D hard to call. Germline V gene sequence: CDR1 SGHDN, CDR2 FVKESK. There are 15 residues in the CDR3. V shed 6 bases and J shed 4 bases, with 18 bases lying between them. The CDR3: CASRNSGGRSTEAFF. The CDR3 DNA sequence: TGTGCCAGCAGGAATTCTGGTGGTCGGAGCACTGAAGCTTTCTTT.

This clone was observed a few times. This rearrangement joins TRBV18 to TRBJ2-7; 9 bases fit TRBD1. Germline V lookup: CDR1 KGHSH, CDR2 LQKENI. V dropped 2 bases and J dropped 1; count of bases not matched to a gene: 9. The CDR3 runs to 17 residues. CDR3 in amino acids: CASSPGLGQGSSYEQYF. In nucleotides, the CDR3 is TGTGCCAGCTCACCAGGTCTGGGACAGGGAAGTTCCTACGAGCAGTACTTC.

The chain carries TRBV6-1 and TRBJ1-2; TRBD1 aligns across 8 bases. V lost 6 bases, J lost 7 bases, and 13 bases stayed unmatched. The V gene's germline CDR1 is MNHNS and CDR2 SASEGT. The CDR3 covers 15 residues. The CDR3 sequence: CASSAVPDRGFGYTF. CDR3 in DNA: TGTGCCAGCAGCGCCGTACCTGACAGGGGATTTGGCTACACCTTC.

The chain uses TRBV5-4 and TRBJ2-2, with TRBD2 identical over 8 bases. CDR1 and CDR2 (germline): SGHNT, YYREEE (reference sequence). V lost 0 bases, J lost 3 bases, and 4 bases stayed unmatched. The CDR3 covers 16 residues. The CDR3 coding sequence is TGTGCCAGCAGCTTGGGGCGGGGGGAAGACACCGGGGAGCTGTTTTTT. Protein product: CASSLGRGEDTGELFF.

This clone has just a few counts. The J gene is TRBJ1-2, the V gene TRBV19, with 11 positions matching TRBD1. CDR1 and CDR2 from the germline V gene are LNHDA and SQIVND (reference sequence). The J segment lost 7 bases and the V segment lost 3 bases, leaving 10 bases of the junction unmatched. This CDR3 is 16 amino acids long. The DNA of the CDR3 is TGTGCCAGTAGTATCTTTGGACAGGGGGCTTATGCTGGCTACACCTTC. It yields the protein CASSIFGQGAYAGYTF.

Comments on this clone: Other DNA sequences in the sample encode the same CDR3. The chain has TRBV7-2 and TRBJ2-7, with a weak D call TRBD2 (6 bases). The CDR3 is made up of 14 amino acids. CDR1 and CDR2 (germline): SGHTA, FQGNSA. Trimming took 0 bases from V and 0 from J, leaving 6 bases between them. The CDR3 DNA reads TGTGCCAGCAGCTTAGCGGGGGGCTCCTACGAGCAGTACTTC. Translated, it gives CASSLAGGSYEQYF.

There are a few counts of this clone. The V gene is TRBV7-9, the J gene TRBJ1-1; D uncertain. The CDR3 spans 15 residues. The V end was cut by 3 bases, the J end by 3 bases, with 14 bases between. The germline V gene encodes CDR1 SEHNR and CDR2 FQNEAQ (reference sequence). CDR3 in DNA: TGTGCCAGCAGCTTTGGAGCAACGCGGGACACTGAAGCTTTCTTT. Its translation is CASSFGATRDTEAFF.

This clone has more than one count but fewer than ten. The gene calls are TRBV6-5 and TRBJ2-7; 9 positions match TRBD1. Trimming at V came to 7 bases and at J to 6 bases, leaving 10 bases not matched to a gene. The germline gives CDR1 MNHEY, CDR2 SVGAGI. CDR3 length: 14 residues. CDR3 in DNA: TGTGCCAGCATTCCCCGGGACAGGGCCTCCGAGCAGTACTTC. It codes for CASIPRDRASEQYF.

V and J are TRBV25-1 and TRBJ2-3, with D perhaps matching TRBD2 (6 bases). This CDR3 comprises 16 residues. Looked up from germline, CDR1 is MGHDK and CDR2 is SYGVNS. Trimming pared 1 base from V and 2 bases from J, leaving 13 bases between. CDR3 nucleotide sequence: TGTGCCAGCAGTGAATCGGGGCGGGGAATCACAGATACGCAGTATTTT. Its protein is CASSESGRGITDTQYF. Full variable domain (missing parts from reference TRBV25-1 and TRBJ2-3): EADIYQTPRYLVIGTGKKITLECSQTMGHDKMYWYQQDPGMELHLIHYSYGVNSTEKGDLSSESTVSRIRTEHFPLTLESARPSHTSQYLCASSESGRGITDTQYFGPGTRLTVL.

J is TRBJ1-2 and V is TRBV21-1; TRBD1, the D gene given by the table, was not confirmed from the DNA. TRBV21-1 is noted as a pseudogene. The length of the CDR3 is 15 residues. For the CDR3, the DNA is TGTGCCAGCAGCCAGGGACAGCCGGCCGACTATGGCTACACCTTC. This translates into CASSQGQPADYGYTF.

This clone appeared a few times. The chain carries TRBV28 and TRBJ2-7; D perhaps matches TRBD2 (5 bases). Germline V CDR1 and CDR2: MDHEN, SYDVKM. The CDR3 loop spans 13 amino acids. V shed 6 bases and J shed 2 bases, with 11 bases lying between them. Here the CDR3 reads CASRPPGTYEQYF. For the CDR3, the DNA is TGTGCCAGCAGACCTCCGGGGACCTACGAGCAGTACTTC.

The chain has TRBV28 and TRBJ2-3; a weak D match, TRBD2 (6 bases). The CDR3 runs to 16 residues. V was cut by 1 base and J by 2 bases, with 13 bases left in between. Germline V gives CDR1 MDHEN, CDR2 SYDVKM. CDR3 sequence: CASSLSTGVFTDTQYF. CDR3 sequence (DNA): TGTGCCAGCAGTTTATCTACGGGGGTCTTCACAGATACGCAGTATTTT.

The J gene is TRBJ1-1, the V gene TRBV29-1; D is ambiguous. The CDR3 has 13 amino acids. Germline V gives CDR1 SQVTM, CDR2 ANQGSEA. V lost 4 bases and J lost 3, with 12 bases in between. CDR3 residues: CSVALRADTEAFF. In nucleotides, the CDR3 is TGCAGCGTTGCATTGAGGGCTGACACTGAAGCTTTCTTT.

Comment on this clone: Other DNA sequences in the sample encode the same CDR3. The chain employs TRBV11-2 and TRBJ2-1; no firm D call. V was pared by 1 base and J by 6 bases, with 22 bases between. The CDR3 consists of 18 residues. Per germline, CDR1 SGHAT and CDR2 FQNNGV. CDR3 nucleotide sequence: TGTGCCAGCAGCTTAGCCCGATTACCATCCCGGGTCCTCAATGAGCAGTTCTTC. This encodes CASSLARLPSRVLNEQFF.

This clone was detected a few times. This chain connects TRBV30 to TRBJ1-1; D gene ambiguous. Trimming took off 1 base at V and 6 bases at J, with 9 bases between the two ends. CDR3 length: 12 residues. The germline CDR1 and CDR2 sequences are GTSNPN and SVGIG (reference sequence). The DNA of the CDR3 is TGTGCCTGGAGTGGGCAGGTCCCTGAAGCTTTCTTT. Translating it yields CAWSGQVPEAFF.

There are a few counts of this clone. The J gene is TRBJ1-2, the V gene TRBV2; 7 positions match TRBD1. The CDR3 sequence is 12 residues long. After removal of 10 bases from V and 3 bases from J, the junction contained 5 bases not matched to a gene. The germline CDR1 and CDR2 sequences are SNHLY and FYNNEI. The CDR3 DNA sequence: TGTGCCAACCGTGACAGGGACTATGGCTACACCTTC. Protein: CANRDRDYGYTF.

In nucleotides, the CDR3 is TGTGCCAGCAGCTTCGACAGGGTTGGCTATGGCTACACCTTC. It is translated as CASSFDRVGYGYTF. This rearrangement joins TRBV7-2 to TRBJ1-2, with 7 bases that match TRBD1. The CDR3 runs to 14 residues. The trim removed 3 bases at V and 4 bases at J, leaving 5 bases unmatched. The V gene's germline CDR1 is SGHTA and CDR2 FQGNSA. Using reference TRBV7-2 and TRBJ1-2 for the parts outside the CDR3, the full variable domain is GAGVSQSPSNKVTEKGKDVELRCDPISGHTALYWYRQSLGQGLEFLIYFQGNSAPDKSGLPSDRFSAERTGGSVSTLTIQRTQQEDSAVYLCASSFDRVGYGYTFGSGTRLTVV.

This clone was seen a handful of times. The J gene is TRBJ1-4, the V gene TRBV12-5; TRBD1 is a possible D gene (5 bases). CDR3 length: 15 amino acids. Germline CDR1 LGHNT, CDR2 FRNRAP. V dropped 2 bases and J dropped 3 bases, with 10 bases sitting between them. The CDR3: CASGLRTGANEKLFF. The DNA of the CDR3 is TGTGCTAGTGGTTTGCGAACAGGTGCTAATGAAAAACTGTTTTTT.

CDR3 sequence: CASSLALGREVYGYTF. CDR3 nucleotide sequence: TGTGCCAGCAGCTTAGCGCTCGGCAGGGAGGTCTATGGCTACACCTTC. The V gene is TRBV7-9, the J gene TRBJ1-2, with D tentatively TRBD1 (5 bases). V was clipped by 0 bases and J by 4 bases, with 15 bases between them. The CDR3 length is 16 residues. CDR1 is SEHNR and CDR2 is FQNEAQ in the germline V gene (reference sequence).

This clone was found a few times. The gene calls are TRBV29-1 and TRBJ2-7; 12 bases agree with TRBD2. CDR3 length: 14 residues. The V and J ends lost 7 bases and 0 bases, in that order; junction bases with no gene match: 4. Germline assignment: CDR1 SQVTM and CDR2 ANQGSEA. The CDR3 spells CSARTSGDSYEQYF. CDR3 nucleotide sequence: TGCAGCGCTAGGACTAGCGGGGACTCCTACGAGCAGTACTTC.

The V and J genes are TRBV29-1 and TRBJ1-1; possible D gene TRBD1, 6 bases. The CDR3 totals 15 residues. CDR1 is SQVTM and CDR2 is ANQGSEA in the germline V gene. Trimming pared 5 bases from V and 4 bases from J, leaving 20 bases between. The DNA for the CDR3 is TGCAGCGTTCAGCCACTAGGGGGTGGCGGCACTGAAGCTTTCTTT. Encoded protein: CSVQPLGGGGTEAFF.

J is TRBJ1-4 and V is TRBV2, with D tentatively TRBD1 (6 bases). Deletions cut 2 bases from V and 7 bases from J, with 8 bases between. The CDR3 is 13 residues long. In germline, CDR1 is SNHLY, CDR2 FYNNEI. The CDR3 is CASSEQGREKLFF. The CDR3 DNA sequence: TGTGCCAGCAGTGAACAGGGGCGTGAAAAACTGTTTTTT.

This clone was counted only a few times. CDR3 nucleotide sequence: TGTGCCAGTGGCATGAATCAGCCCCAGCATTTT. This codes for CASGMNQPQHF. The genes are TRBV19 and TRBJ1-5; D not certain. The germline V gene encodes CDR1 LNHDA and CDR2 SQIVND (reference sequence). The V end was cut by 8 bases, the J end by 4 bases, with 6 bases between. This CDR3 is built from 11 residues.

The chain links TRBV30 to TRBJ2-2; D uncertain. Germline V CDR1 and CDR2: GTSNPN, SVGIG (reference sequence). V was clipped by 0 bases and J by 2 bases, with 10 bases between them. The CDR3 loop spans 15 amino acids. The CDR3 sequence is CAWSVPGLNTGELFF. The CDR3 DNA is TGTGCCTGGAGTGTACCCGGGTTAAACACCGGGGAGCTGTTTTTT. Full variable domain (outside the CDR3, taken from reference TRBV30 and TRBJ2-2): SQTIHQWPATLVQPVGSPLSLECTVEGTSNPNLYWYRQAAGRGLQLLFYSVGIGQISSEVPQNLSASRPQDRQFILSSKKLLLSDSGFYLCAWSVPGLNTGELFFGEGSRLTVL.